Each of the 10 T cell receptor gamma chains below was sequenced from the same sample in a study of γδ T cells in repeated Plasmodium falciparum infection. TCRdb fed the multiplex PCR reads into CATT to redo clone calling. The table lists 12,000 to 15,000 gamma-chain clones, approximately 1.5% of them singletons, with 25% to 30% in the top ten. Bulk repertoires came from Vgamma9/Vdelta2+ or Vdelta2-negative gammadelta T cells flow-sorted from PBMC. Sequencing input: gamma-delta T cells from blood. The receptors stem from a pool of human donors (malaria-infected and uninfected, not separated).

This clone was picked up many times. Given a far larger clone just one base away, this is likely a sequencing read error. Other DNA sequences in this sample translate to the same CDR3. The rearrangement links TRGV9 to TRGJP. CDR3 size: 16 residues. In germline, CDR1 is GITISATS, CDR2 ISYDGTV (reference sequence). DNA of the CDR3: TGTGCCCTGTGGGAGCCCTCTGAGTTGGGCAAAAAAATCAAGGTATTT. This encodes CALWEPSELGKKIKVF.

This clone was seen more than once but under ten times. TCRdb lists the protein of a much larger clone for this DNA, which differs at residue 4, so this is likely a read error; the protein given here is translated from the DNA itself. Distinct nucleotide sequences in the sample also encode this CDR3. The rearrangement joins TRGV9 to TRGJ1 or TRGJ2. In the absence of a J gene in TCRdb, the DNA was matched to germline to assign it here. Germline V CDR1 and CDR2: GITISATS, ISYDGTV (reference sequence). This CDR3 spans 11 amino acids. This CDR3 reads CALREDYKKLF. The CDR3 coding sequence is TGTGCCTTGAGGGAGGACTATAAGAAACTCTTT.

About this clone: With only one base between it and a far larger clone, this is likely a read error. Different DNA sequences within this sample yield the same CDR3. CDR3 protein: CALWDQVRELGKKIKVF. The CDR3 coding sequence is TGTGCCTTGTGGGACCAGGTACGAGAGTTGGGCAAAAAAATCAAGGTATTT. J is TRGJP and V is TRGV9. TCRdb carries no J gene annotation; the J gene was assigned here by matching the DNA with germline. Germline V gene lookup returns CDR1 GITISATS and CDR2 ISYDGTV (reference sequence). This CDR3 region has 17 residues. The trim removed 4 bases at V and 6 bases at J, leaving 9 bases unmatched.

The table lists this clone with a few counts. Translating this DNA gives a protein that differs at residue 5 from the TCRdb one, which belongs to a much larger clone; a read error is likely, and the protein shown is this translation. The chain has TRGV9 and TRGJ1 or TRGJ2. TCRdb records no J gene; here it was assigned by comparing the DNA to germline. CDR1 is GITISATS, CDR2 ISYDGTV, per germline (reference sequence). V was pared by 5 bases and J by 1 base, with 17 bases of the junction left unmatched. This CDR3 comprises 17 residues. The CDR3 nucleotides read TGTGCCTTGTGGGGGGTCCCTCCATCAGAAAATTATTATAAGAAACTCTTT. Translated, it gives CALWGVPPSENYYKKLF.

On this clone: The protein given by TCRdb reflects a much larger clone and differs at residue 5 from this DNA's translation, likely from a read error; the protein shown is the DNA's translation. V is TRGV2 and J is TRGJ1 or TRGJ2. In the absence of a J gene in TCRdb, the DNA was matched to germline to assign it here. With 5 bases clipped from V and 10 bases from J, the junction kept 8 bases outside the gene matches. CDR1 EGSNGY and CDR2 YDSYNSKV come from the germline V gene. The CDR3 is 11 residues long. CDR3 nucleotides: TGTGCCACCTGGGGCAGCCGAAAGAAACTCTTT. This codes for CATWGSRKKLF.

Note on this clone: A far larger clone differs by one base, so this is likely a read error. In the same sample, other DNA sequences code for this CDR3. The chain recombines TRGV3 with TRGJ1 or TRGJ2. Here the J gene was assigned by germline matching of the DNA, as TCRdb has none. Per germline, CDR1 VTNTFY and CDR2 YDVSTARD (reference sequence). CDR3 length equals 15 residues. CDR3 coding DNA: TGCGCCACCTGGGACCCCCCCAGGAATTATTATAAGAAACTCTTT. Translated, it gives CATWDPPRNYYKKLF.

On this clone itself: The protein in TCRdb stems from a much larger clone and differs at residue 10 from this DNA's translation, likely a read error; here the protein is translated from the DNA. The chain recombines TRGV3 with TRGJ1 or TRGJ2. Here the J gene was assigned by germline matching of the DNA, as TCRdb has none. Germline V gene data show CDR1 as VTNTFY and CDR2 as YDVSTARD (reference sequence). The length of the CDR3 is 13 residues. The DNA of the CDR3 is TGTGCCACCTGGGACAGGCGGGGTTATATGAAACTCTTT. Its translation: CATWDRRGYMKLF.

This clone came up a few times. TCRdb's listed protein matches a much larger clone and diverges from this DNA's translation at residues 4 and 5, likely through a read error; the protein shown comes from the DNA. J is TRGJP2 and V is TRGV3. The V and J ends lost 9 bases and 5 bases, in that order; junction bases with no gene match: 24. This CDR3 has 18 residues. Germline V lookup: CDR1 VTNTFY, CDR2 YDVSTARD (reference sequence). The CDR3 bases are TGTGCCACCCGGGGCAGGCCATTAGGCCCCTGGAGTGATTGGATCAAGACGTTT. Its translation is CATRGRPLGPWSDWIKTF.

In this sample, this clone turned up many times. TCRdb's listed protein matches a much larger clone and diverges from this DNA's translation at residue 7, likely through a read error; the protein shown comes from the DNA. The chain is built from TRGV9 and TRGJP. Trimming cost V 2 bases and J 6 bases; bases outside gene matches: 7. Germline lookup yields CDR1 GITISATS and CDR2 ISYDGTV (reference sequence). CDR3 length: 17 amino acids. CDR3 amino acids: CALWEDGPELGKKIKVF. The DNA for the CDR3 is TGTGCCTTGTGGGAGGACGGACCAGAGTTGGGCAAAAAAATCAAGGTATTT.

This clone was seen only a few times. This DNA translates differently at residue 28 from the TCRdb protein, which is that of a much larger clone; a read error is likely, and the protein shown is the DNA's own translation. The J gene is uncalled and the V gene is TRGV9. Germline CDR1 and CDR2: GITISATS and ISYDGTV (reference sequence). The CDR3 has 29 residues. Here the CDR3 DNA reads TGTGCCTTGTGGGAGGTGCAGAAGGTGGGATTGGCAGTGGAACAACACTGGTTGTCACAGGTAAGTATCGGAAGAATACAATATTTC. Protein sequence: CALWEVQKVGLAVEQHWLSQVSIGRIQYF.